These 11 T cell receptor beta chains were all obtained from the same sample, sequenced in a study of cytomegalovirus exposure and HLA in healthy donors. Both 60 Vbeta primers and 13 Jbeta primers went into the PCR. TCRdb keeps only in-frame clones here, not all; method: immunoSEQ multiplex PCR. The data hold 100,000 to 140,000 clones, with 76% observed a single time. Sequenced input: PBMCs. The receptor source for this set is a man younger than 35 in good health and CMV-seronegative.

The V call is TRBV7-8, the J call TRBJ1-2, with 12 bases fitting TRBD1. The germline CDR1 and CDR2 sequences are SGHVS and FQNEAQ. V lost 5 bases and J lost 8; bases outside the gene matches: 9. The CDR3 contains 15 residues. The CDR3 DNA reads TGTGCCAGCAGCCCTCCGGGACAGGGGGCACGGGGCTACACCTTC. Encoded protein: CASSPPGQGARGYTF.

The CDR3: CASSADRRGQPQHF. CDR3 nucleotides: TGTGCCAGCAGTGCGGACAGGAGGGGTCAGCCCCAGCATTTT. V and J are TRBV6-1 and TRBJ1-5; 7 bases map to TRBD1. This CDR3 is built from 14 residues. Germline values: CDR1 MNHNS, CDR2 SASEGT. Trimming at V came to 4 bases and at J to 6 bases, leaving 6 bases not matched to a gene.

This clone was seen only a few times. The chain links TRBV5-1 to TRBJ1-1; D unclear. Trimming cost V 0 bases and J 0 bases, with 6 bases left between them. In germline, CDR1 is SGHRS, CDR2 YFSETQ. The CDR3 contains 14 residues. CDR3 sequence: CASSLASMNTEAFF. In DNA, the CDR3 is TGCGCCAGCAGCTTGGCATCCATGAACACTGAAGCTTTCTTT.

V usage is TRBV2 and J usage is TRBJ2-1; 7 bases are a match to TRBD2. Looked up from germline, CDR1 is SNHLY and CDR2 is FYNNEI. The trim removed 1 base at V and 6 bases at J, leaving 3 bases unmatched. The length of the CDR3 is 14 residues. The CDR3 sequence is CASSEVGGVNEQFF. The DNA of the CDR3 is TGTGCCAGCAGTGAAGTGGGGGGGGTCAATGAGCAGTTCTTC. The full variable domain, with the rest looked up from reference TRBV2 and TRBJ2-1, is EPEVTQTPSHQVTQMGQEVILRCVPISNHLYFYWYRQILGQKVEFLVSFYNNEISEKSEIFDDQFSVERPDGSNFTLKIRSTKLEDSAMYFCASSEVGGVNEQFFGPGTRLTVL.

The rearrangement links TRBV29-1 to TRBJ2-5; a weak D match, TRBD2 (5 bases). The CDR3 loop spans 11 amino acids. Trimming removed 6 bases from V and 5 bases from J, with 10 bases in between. Germline assignment: CDR1 SQVTM and CDR2 ANQGSEA. CDR3 in amino acids: CSVGEVETQYF. The DNA for the CDR3 is TGCAGCGTGGGAGAAGTTGAGACCCAGTACTTC.

V gene TRBV20-1 combines with J gene TRBJ2-1; D might be TRBD2 (6 bases). The length of the CDR3 is 11 residues. V was pared by 3 bases and J by 9 bases, with 9 bases between. Germline CDR1 and CDR2: DFQATT and SNEGSKA (reference sequence). CDR3 nucleotide sequence: TGCAGTGCTAGTCTGCGGGGTGAGCAGTTCTTC. Amino acids: CSASLRGEQFF.

The rearrangement joins TRBV4-3 to TRBJ2-7; a weak D match, TRBD2 (6 bases). The V end lost 0 bases, the J end lost 4 bases, and 13 bases lay between the germline ends. CDR3 length: 15 amino acids. The germline V gene encodes CDR1 LGHNA and CDR2 YSLEER. Written as DNA, the CDR3 is TGCGCCAGCAGCCAAGATTGGACGGGGGAGTACGAGCAGTACTTC. The encoded protein is CASSQDWTGEYEQYF.

This clone was seen a handful of times. The rearrangement joins TRBV5-6 to TRBJ1-2; no clear D. V gave up 1 base and J gave up 6 bases, with 7 bases separating them. This CDR3 is built from 12 residues. Germline CDR1 is SGHDT and CDR2 is YYEEEE. The CDR3 is CASSLIQDGYTF. The CDR3 nucleotides are TGTGCCAGCAGCTTGATTCAGGATGGCTACACCTTC. The variable domain in full, with the rest retrieved from reference TRBV5-6 and TRBJ1-2, is DAGVTQSPTHLIKTRGQQVTLRCSPKSGHDTVSWYQQALGQGPQFIFQYYEEEERQRGNFPDRFSGHQFPNYSSELNVNALLLGDSALYLCASSLIQDGYTFGSGTRLTVV.

CDR3 region: CASTETEYTEAFF. The CDR3 DNA is TGCGCCAGCACCGAGACAGAGTACACTGAAGCTTTCTTT. The chain recombines TRBV5-1 with TRBJ1-1; tentatively, D is TRBD1 (5 bases). Per germline, CDR1 SGHRS and CDR2 YFSETQ. V dropped 6 bases and J dropped 3 bases, with 12 bases sitting between them. The CDR3 has 13 residues.

The chain links TRBV6-5 to TRBJ1-2; D is perhaps TRBD1 (6 bases). Germline V CDR1 and CDR2: MNHEY, SVGAGI. Trimming shortened V by 0 bases and J by 8 bases, and 13 bases separated the two germline ends. This CDR3 is 14 amino acids long. DNA for the CDR3: TGTGCCAGCAGTTACTCGAGCTCAGGGGAAGGCTACACCTTC. Amino acid sequence: CASSYSSSGEGYTF.

The genes are TRBV6-1 and TRBJ2-7, with 8 nucleotides matching TRBD2. The junction had 6 bases not matched to a gene; V was cut back by 3 bases and J by 2 bases. CDR3 length: 15 amino acids. CDR1 is MNHNS and CDR2 is SASEGT in the germline V gene. CDR3 loop: CASSDIAGGPYEQYF. The CDR3 nucleotides read TGTGCCAGCAGTGATATTGCGGGGGGCCCCTACGAGCAGTACTTC.